The 19 T cell receptor beta chains listed next were all sequenced from one sample in a study of blood T cells in healthy people across ages. Primed by a sample-barcoded 5' primer and a J-beta primer mix, a second PCR proceeded for about 7 to 11 cycles. TCRdb re-called the 5' RACE reads with MiXCR, one entry per CDR3 protein. Of 550,000 to 650,000 distinct CDR3 sequences listed, roughly a quarter were seen once; the top ten hold 3.6%. These data are also associated with another study on T cells of mothers and their children.

The sequencing input was blood. The receptor source for this set is a boy under 10 years old in good health.

In this sample, this clonotype turned up a few times. V usage is TRBV27 and J usage is TRBJ1-6, with D unclear. Germline CDR1 and CDR2: MNHEY and SMNVEV (reference sequence). The CDR3 runs to 15 residues. The ends were cut back, 10 bases at V and 0 bases at J, with 13 bases in the middle. CDR3 loop: CATSDTSSYNSPLHF. As DNA, the CDR3 is TGTGCCACCTCCGACACGAGCTCCTATAATTCACCCCTCCACTTT.

This clonotype was seen only a few times. This rearrangement joins TRBV20-1 to TRBJ1-5, with D perhaps TRBD1 (5 bases). This CDR3 comprises 14 residues. Germline CDR1 DFQATT, CDR2 SNEGSKA (reference sequence). V dropped 4 bases and J dropped 7 bases, with 17 bases sitting between them. The DNA of the CDR3 is TGCAGTGCTACCTCGGGCAGGGTCAGCCAGCCCCAGCATTTT. Protein sequence: CSATSGRVSQPQHF.

CDR3 in amino acids: CASSADGDPAYGYTF. CDR3 nucleotides: TGTGCCAGCAGTGCAGACGGGGACCCGGCCTATGGCTACACCTTC. The rearrangement joins TRBV12-3 or TRBV12-4 to TRBJ1-2; D possibly corresponds to TRBD1 (5 bases). The V end lost 5 bases, the J end lost 4 bases, and 17 bases lay between the germline ends. The CDR3 spans 15 residues.

There are a few counts of this clonotype. The rearrangement links TRBV7-2 to TRBJ2-7; 7 bases line up with TRBD2. The trim removed 2 bases at V and 13 bases at J, leaving 8 bases unmatched. Germline V lookup: CDR1 SGHTA, CDR2 FQGNSA. This CDR3 region has 12 residues. The CDR3 nucleotides are TGTGCCAGCAGCTTAACGCTGGGACTACCATACTTC. It codes for CASSLTLGLPYF.

The CDR3 region has the DNA TGTGCCAGCAGTTTAAGCGTGGGGACCACTGAGCAGTTCTTC. As protein: CASSLSVGTTEQFF. The rearrangement uses TRBV12-3 or TRBV12-4 and TRBJ2-1, with D perhaps TRBD1 or TRBD2 (5 bases each). Trimming took 2 bases from V and 9 from J, leaving 14 bases between them. This CDR3 is 14 amino acids long.

This sequence joins TRBV20-1 and TRBJ2-1; D unclear. Per the germline V gene, CDR1 is DFQATT and CDR2 is SNEGSKA (reference sequence). The CDR3 has 14 amino acids. With 3 bases removed from V and 6 bases from J, the gap between germline ends came to 15 bases. The CDR3 sequence is CSARGVSPTNEQFF. The CDR3 DNA reads as TGCAGTGCTAGGGGCGTTTCCCCTACCAATGAGCAGTTCTTC.

Only a few counts were recorded for this clonotype. This rearrangement joins TRBV12-5 to TRBJ1-4; TRBD1 might be the D (6 bases). V gave up 3 bases and J gave up 8 bases, with 22 bases separating them. Germline values: CDR1 LGHNT, CDR2 FRNRAP. CDR3 length: 17 amino acids. As DNA, the CDR3 is TGTGCTAGTGGTTTTATCGTCAGGACAGTAAGACGCGAAAAACTGTTTTTT. The encoded protein is CASGFIVRTVRREKLFF. The whole variable domain, filled in from reference TRBV12-5 and TRBJ1-4, reads DARVTQTPRHKVTEMGQEVTMRCQPILGHNTVFWYRQTMMQGLELLAYFRNRAPLDDSGMPKDRFSAEMPDATLATLKIQPSEPRDSAVYFCASGFIVRTVRREKLFFGSGTQLSVL.

The chain links TRBV29-1 to TRBJ2-5; 12 bases are a match to TRBD2. Near its end, the DNA agrees better with TRBJ2-7, so the J call may be wrong. The length of the CDR3 is 18 residues. The germline V gene encodes CDR1 SQVTM and CDR2 ANQGSEA. The CDR3 is CSAIVVGTSGYVYYEQYF. CDR3 sequence (DNA): TGCAGCGCCATTGTTGTCGGGACTAGCGGGTACGTTTATTACGAGCAGTACTTC.

This clonotype appeared once. This chain connects TRBV7-9 to TRBJ1-2; D unclear. Germline loops: CDR1 SEHNR, CDR2 FQNEAQ (reference sequence). This CDR3 is 13 amino acids long. The V end was cut by 5 bases, the J end by 4 bases, with 11 bases between. The CDR3 here is CASSDSSVYGYTF. CDR3 nucleotide sequence: TGTGCCAGCAGCGATTCCTCCGTCTATGGCTACACCTTC. Full variable domain (remainder filled in from reference TRBV7-9 and TRBJ1-2): DTGVSQNPRHKITKRGQNVTFRCDPISEHNRLYWYRQTLGQGPEFLTYFQNEAQLEKSRLLSDRFSAERPKGSFSTLEIQRTEQGDSAMYLCASSDSSVYGYTFGSGTRLTVV.

The V gene is TRBV27, the J gene TRBJ1-1; weak D call: TRBD1 (6 bases). The CDR3 covers 13 residues. CDR1 and CDR2 (germline): MNHEY, SMNVEV (reference sequence). V lost 8 bases to trimming and J lost 1 base, with 11 bases between them. The CDR3 DNA reads as TGTGCCAGCGGCTCACAGGGGAACACTGAAGCTTTCTTT. Its protein product is CASGSQGNTEAFF.

Only a few counts were recorded for this clonotype. The chain carries TRBV7-2 and TRBJ2-3; 8 bases map to TRBD1. This CDR3 has 16 amino acids. Germline values: CDR1 SGHTA, CDR2 FQGNSA. V lost 5 bases and J lost 4; bases outside the gene matches: 11. The chain's CDR3 is CASSKRTGYRADTQYF. The CDR3 coding sequence is TGTGCCAGCAGCAAACGGACAGGGTATCGGGCAGATACGCAGTATTTT.

The genes are TRBV6-1 and TRBJ2-1; 9 positions agree with TRBD2. Germline CDR1 MNHNS, CDR2 SASEGT. Trimming cost V 6 bases and J 4 bases; bases outside gene matches: 7. This CDR3 has 15 residues. DNA for the CDR3: TGTGCCAGCAGGGTCGAAGCGGGAGGTTACAATGAGCAGTTCTTC. This translates into CASRVEAGGYNEQFF.

The chain has TRBV20-1 and TRBJ2-2, with TRBD2 matching over 12 bases. In germline, CDR1 is DFQATT, CDR2 SNEGSKA (reference sequence). The CDR3 extends over 14 amino acids. The ends lost 6 bases at V and 6 bases at J; junction bases unmatched: 5. In DNA, the CDR3 is TGCAGTGCCCGACTAGCGGGAGATTCCGGGGAGCTGTTTTTT. Protein: CSARLAGDSGELFF.

This clonotype was seen a few times. J is TRBJ2-1 and V is TRBV7-3; 8 nucleotides match TRBD2. V was clipped by 5 bases and J by 4 bases; unmatched bases: 7. CDR1 is SGHTA and CDR2 is FQGTGA in the germline V gene. There are 15 residues in the CDR3. In DNA, the CDR3 is TGTGCCAGCAGCACCGGGGGGGCTGCGTACAATGAGCAGTTCTTC. This codes for CASSTGGAAYNEQFF.

The chain has TRBV14 and TRBJ2-1; tentatively, D is TRBD2 (6 bases). V lost 0 bases and J 3 bases, leaving 15 bases between the germline ends. From germline, CDR1 is SGHDN and CDR2 FVKESK. This CDR3 is built from 17 residues. CDR3 bases: TGTGCCAGCAGCCAAGATTCAGGGCGGGAAGACTACAATGAGCAGTTCTTC. This gives the protein CASSQDSGREDYNEQFF. Using reference TRBV14 and TRBJ2-1 for the parts outside the CDR3, the full variable domain is EAGVTQFPSHSVIEKGQTVTLRCDPISGHDNLYWYRRVMGKEIKFLLHFVKESKQDESGMPNNRFLAERTGGTYSTLKVQPAELEDSGVYFCASSQDSGREDYNEQFFGPGTRLTVL.

This sequence joins TRBV2 and TRBJ1-2, with 7 bases that match TRBD1. The CDR3 has 15 residues. The J segment lost 0 bases and the V segment lost 6 bases, leaving 7 bases of the junction unmatched. Germline V gene sequence: CDR1 SNHLY, CDR2 FYNNEI. The DNA of the CDR3 is TGTGCCAGCAGGGATACAGGGGTGGCTAACTATGGCTACACCTTC. The encoded protein is CASRDTGVANYGYTF.

V usage is TRBV20-1 and J usage is TRBJ1-6; TRBD1 agrees at 7 bases. The CDR3 is 13 residues long. After removal of 6 bases from V and 10 bases from J, the junction contained 9 bases not matched to a gene. Germline loops: CDR1 DFQATT, CDR2 SNEGSKA (reference sequence). In DNA form, the CDR3 reads TGCAGTGCCAAGACAGGGTCGAGATCACCCCTCCACTTT. This codes for CSAKTGSRSPLHF.

This clonotype showed up just a few times. V is TRBV6-1 and J is TRBJ2-2; 7 bases line up with TRBD2. This CDR3 contains 19 residues. CDR1 is MNHNS and CDR2 is SASEGT in the germline V gene. Unmatched junction bases numbered 22, after V lost 6 bases and J lost 6 bases. The CDR3 protein is CASSLGRRSLGGPPGELFF. The CDR3 DNA sequence: TGTGCCAGCAGCCTGGGACGGCGTTCCTTGGGAGGGCCCCCCGGGGAGCTGTTTTTT.

This clonotype appeared a few times. The CDR3 DNA reads TGTGCCAGCAGCAACACCGGGAGGTCAACTAGTGGCTACACCTTC. It codes for CASSNTGRSTSGYTF. The V gene is TRBV11-2, the J gene TRBJ1-2; D remains unclear. Trimming removed 5 bases from V and 7 bases from J, with 20 bases in between. CDR3 length equals 15 residues. Germline-derived CDR1 and CDR2 are SGHAT and FQNNGV.